This T cell receptor beta chain originates from a study of OX40 agonist ivuxolimab in advanced cancers. Some background on the complete study: The costimulatory receptor OX40 (CD134) was targeted by ivuxolimab, a fully human IgG2 agonistic monoclonal antibody. Patients were allowed to have had prior anti-PD-1, anti-PD-L1 or anti-CTLA-4 therapy, and 40% of the dose-escalation patients had previously received checkpoint inhibitors. Among the approximately 54 dose-escalation patients, around 19 had hepatocellular carcinoma, approximately 15 melanoma, 9 renal cell carcinoma and 9 head and neck cancer. Intravenous ivuxolimab was administered to patients every 2 weeks at six dose levels: 0.01, 0.1, 0.3, 1.5, 3 and 10 mg/kg. The paper reports the monotherapy dose-escalation portion (N of about 47 patients) of the phase I ivuxolimab trial. Peripheral TCRbeta sequencing was intended to test whether TCR sequence diversity was altered and clonal T-cell expansion was caused by ivuxolimab. Partial responses occurred in three dose-escalation patients: two with cutaneous melanoma and one with hepatocellular carcinoma. A male proportion of roughly 80% and a mean age of approximately 62 years, ranging from 23 to 79, were recorded for the dose-escalation cohort. Paper-wide results and their limitations: Clonal expansion of both CD4+ and CD8+ blood T cells was observed from baseline to week 6 at doses 0.1 to 3.0 mg/kg. In the 0.1-3.0 mg/kg groups, partial responders were among the patients with the lowest normalized peripheral clonal expansion, particularly in CD8+ T cells. Antigen specificity was not determined for the clonally expanded peripheral T cells. Low levels of normalized T-cell clonal expansion were also shown by some nonresponding patients. After ivuxolimab, CD8+ T cells had more expanded clones than CD4+ T cells on average.

The germline V gene specifies SGHDT as CDR1 and YYEEEE as CDR2. The CDR3 contains 15 residues, cysteine and phenylalanine counted. The retained sequence is limited to the CDR3, 45 bases, with the frame set at the first base. Trimming leaves V shorter by 4 bases and J shorter by 3 bases, with the junction holding 10 bases beyond the gene matches. The trial excluded patients who had a history of autoimmune disease or were on systemic immunosuppression. In every dose cohort, peripheral blood was drawn for TCR sequencing at baseline, cycle 4 day 1, and cycle 7 day 1. Samples came from an open-label, multicenter, first-in-human phase I dose-escalation trial of ivuxolimab. The trial enrolled adults with locally advanced or metastatic head and neck squamous cell, hepatocellular, melanoma or renal cell carcinoma. Before TCR sequencing, CD4+ T cells and CD8+ T cells were sorted from peripheral blood as separate populations.

Note on this clone: No antigen is known for it. The record has no base qualities; no much larger clone is one base away.

Genomic DNA was extracted from sorted cells for sequencing of the TCRbeta CDR3 region. The immunoSEQ Assay was used for sequencing of TCRbeta CDR3 regions. TCRdb carries this immuneACCESS record with in-frame sequences only. Its versions omit some clonotypes, under half of them owing to an unresolved V gene in the studies checked, with the rest unexplained. The sample table lists approximately 57,000 clones, around 90% of them with a count of one. Around 10% of the sample rests with the top ten. Sequencing used CD4+ or CD8+ T cells sorted from blood, obtained in a trial of the OX40 agonist ivuxolimab. Recombination joined TRBV5-6 with TRBJ2-7, with 7 middle bases fitting TRBD1. This clonotype originated in an adult with an advanced solid tumor such as melanoma, head and neck, liver or kidney cancer. CDR3 loop: CASSPYGTALYEQYF. The DNA sequence reads TGTGCCAGCAGCCCCTACGGGACAGCACTCTACGAGCAGTACTTC.